These T cell receptor beta chains were read from a single sample in a study of a mutant IDH1 vaccine in newly diagnosed glioma. This table comes from immunoSEQ multiplex PCR, and its TCRdb copy is limited to in-frame clones, with some not included. The sample includes under 80,000 clones, around 86% seen only once; the top ten take about 3%. Sequencing was performed on PBMCs, taken from a glioma patient treated with radiotherapy, temozolomide or both. The source of these receptors is a man aged 25 to 45 with glioma. Both conserved end residues are trimmed from each CDR3.

J	V	length	CDR3
TRBJ2-3	TRBV19	11	ASRGPPTDTQY
TRBJ1-2	TRBV5-1	14	ASSPGQGLQLYGYT
TRBJ2-6	TRBV28	12	ASSLVSGANVLT
TRBJ2-7	TRBV20-1	9	SVPSSSGEY
TRBJ2-1	TRBV14	11	ASSQGSGVEQF
TRBJ2-5	TRBV9	14	ASSVAFGQGTETQY
TRBJ1-1	TRBV27	12	ASKPPGLNTEAF
TRBJ1-3	TRBV2	11	ASTAESGNTIY
TRBJ2-7	TRBV5-6	10	ASSTLRYEQY
TRBJ1-2	TRBV29-1	11	SAGDLANYGYT
TRBJ1-5	TRBV19	13	ASSIAQNSNQPQH
TRBJ2-1	TRBV4-1	14	ASSQIDILSYNEQF
TRBJ1-3	TRBV6-6	12	ASSTGGSGNTIY
TRBJ2-2	TRBV6-6	13	ASSYTEANTGELF
TRBJ1-3	TRBV5-6	11	ASSRQVGNTIY
TRBJ1-1	TRBV19	14	ASSTLRTGANTEAF
TRBJ1-1	TRBV19	15	ASSFRVWQSGITEAF
TRBJ2-5	TRBV7-9	12	ASRGQGAGETQY